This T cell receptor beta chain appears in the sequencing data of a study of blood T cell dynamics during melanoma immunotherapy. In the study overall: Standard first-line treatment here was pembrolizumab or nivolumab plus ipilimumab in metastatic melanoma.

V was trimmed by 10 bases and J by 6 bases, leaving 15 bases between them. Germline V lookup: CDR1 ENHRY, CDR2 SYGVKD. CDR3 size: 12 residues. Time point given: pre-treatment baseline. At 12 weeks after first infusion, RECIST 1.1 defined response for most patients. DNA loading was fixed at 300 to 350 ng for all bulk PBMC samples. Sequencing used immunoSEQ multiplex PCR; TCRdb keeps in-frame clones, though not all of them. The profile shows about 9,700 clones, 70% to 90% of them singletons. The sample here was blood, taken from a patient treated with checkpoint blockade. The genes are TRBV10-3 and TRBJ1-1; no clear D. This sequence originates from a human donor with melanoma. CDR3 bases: TGTGCCACCAAACTGACAAGCGCTGAAGCTTTCTTT. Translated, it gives CATKLTSAEAFF.